This T cell receptor (beta chain) comes out of a study of CD8 T cells in ankylosing spondylitis. Libraries for TCR beta were made by quantitative 5'-RACE with molecular barcodes. TCRdb itself ran the 5' RACE reads through MiXCR, one entry per CDR3 protein. The sample lists under 250,000 distinct CDR3 sequences, roughly 25% occurring once. Study-wide findings and caveats: Disease-linked clones proved CD8+ and comparatively uncommon in peripheral blood. Earlier work had already found some motif variants in reactive arthritis synovial fluid and blood. Reportedly, significant enrichment of disease-linked clones occurred in matched ankylosing spondylitis synovial fluid.

Germline loops: CDR1 DFQATT, CDR2 SNEGSKA (reference sequence). The CDR3 has 14 amino acids. After removal of 5 bases from V and 1 base from J, the junction contained 6 bases not matched to a gene. There are a few counts of this clonotype. Its antigen is not identified. The sequenced sample was blood, either unsorted or a sorted T cell fraction (not recorded which). This chain joins TRBV20-1 and TRBJ2-7, with 9 bases that match TRBD1. This TCR derives from a male donor with ankylosing spondylitis or in good health (not recorded which). DNA for the CDR3: TGCAGTGCTTTGCCGACAGGGGGATCCTACGAGCAGTACTTC. Its protein product is CSALPTGGSYEQYF.